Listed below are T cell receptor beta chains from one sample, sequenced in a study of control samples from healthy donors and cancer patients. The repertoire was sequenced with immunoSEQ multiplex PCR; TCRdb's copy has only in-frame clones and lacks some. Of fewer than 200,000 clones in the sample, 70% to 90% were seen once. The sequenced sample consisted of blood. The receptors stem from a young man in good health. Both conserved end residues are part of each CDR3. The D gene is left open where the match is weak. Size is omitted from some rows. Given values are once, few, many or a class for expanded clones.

TGTGCCACCCGACGGACTAATAACTATGGCTACACCTTC,CATRRTNNYGYTF,TRBV19,NA,TRBJ1-2,NA
TGTGCCAGCAGTCAGATTAGCGGCGCCTACGAGCAGTACTTC,CASSQISGAYEQYF,TRBV2,NA,TRBJ2-7,NA
TGCGCCAGCTCGTCCTTAGGGTCCACAGATACGCAGTATTTT,CASSSLGSTDTQYF,TRBV10-2,NA,TRBJ2-3,NA
TGTGCCAGTAGTATATCAGGGGCTGGAAACACCATATATTTT,CASSISGAGNTIYF,TRBV19,NA,TRBJ1-3,NA
TGCAGTGCGGAGGAGAACTATGGCTACACCTTC,CSAEENYGYTF,TRBV20-1,NA,TRBJ1-2,NA
TGCAGCGTTGAAGTAGGGGGCGGATCCCAGCATTTT,CSVEVGGGSQHF,TRBV29-1,TRBD1,TRBJ1-5,NA
TGTGCCAGCAGCTTTCAGGGAGGGGCGAACACTGAAGCTTTCTTT,CASSFQGGANTEAFF,TRBV11-2,NA,TRBJ1-1,NA
TGTGCCAGCAGTTACTCGGGGAGGGCCTACAATGAGCAGTTCTTC,CASSYSGRAYNEQFF,TRBV6-5,TRBD2,TRBJ2-1,NA
TGCGCCAGCAGATTCTCGGGGGTGGGCGGGGAGCTGTTTTTT,CASRFSGVGGELFF,TRBV5-1,NA,TRBJ2-2,NA
TGTGCCACCAGCAGAGATGGAGAGAACTACAATGAGCAGTTCTTC,CATSRDGENYNEQFF,TRBV15,NA,TRBJ2-1,NA
TGTGCCAGCAGCTTCGCCGGGGGGGGGAACACTGAAGCTTTCTTT,CASSFAGGGNTEAFF,TRBV11-2,NA,TRBJ1-1,once
TGTGCCAGCAGTCCTAGACAGGGTGAGCGTGGCTACACCTTC,CASSPRQGERGYTF,TRBV3-1/TRBV3-2,TRBD1,TRBJ1-2,NA
TGTGCCAGCAGAAGGGCGGGAGGAGGAGGAAACATTCAGTACTTC,CASRRAGGGGNIQYF,TRBV6-5,TRBD2,TRBJ2-4,NA
TGTGCCAGTAGTATAGGGGGACCTCACCGGGTCTATGGCTACACCTTC,CASSIGGPHRVYGYTF,TRBV19,NA,TRBJ1-2,NA
TGTGCCAGCAGTGAAGTGGTCAGTGTCTCTGGAAACACCATATATTTT,CASSEVVSVSGNTIYF,TRBV2,NA,TRBJ1-3,NA
TGTGCCAGCAGCTTACTACCGGGGGATGTCACTGAAGCTTTCTTT,CASSLLPGDVTEAFF,TRBV11-1,NA,TRBJ1-1,NA
TGTGCCAGTAGTGATCAGGGGGCAAGCAATCAGCCCCAGCATTTT,CASSDQGASNQPQHF,TRBV19,TRBD1,TRBJ1-5,NA
TGTGCCAGCAGCTTAACAGTCGCTAACTATGGCTACACCTTC,CASSLTVANYGYTF,TRBV7-2,NA,TRBJ1-2,NA
TGTGCCAGCAGCTTACAGACAAGCGAAGCTTTCTTT,CASSLQTSEAFF,TRBV7-8,NA,TRBJ1-1,NA
TGCGCCAGCAGCCACGCCGGGGGCAGTATTACCGGCAATCAGCCCCAGCATTTT,CASSHAGGSITGNQPQHF,TRBV4-1,NA,TRBJ1-5,NA
TGTGCCAGCAGTGCGACGGGAGGGGTCAATCAGCCCCAGCATTTT,CASSATGGVNQPQHF,TRBV6-4,NA,TRBJ1-5,NA
TGTGCCAGCAGTTTTCGTCGACAGAGCTCTGGAAACACCATATATTTT,CASSFRRQSSGNTIYF,TRBV2,NA,TRBJ1-3,NA
TGTGCCAGCGGCTGGACCAATAGCAATCAGCCCCAGCATTTT,CASGWTNSNQPQHF,TRBV28,NA,TRBJ1-5,NA
TGCGCCAGCAGCTTGAATACAGTTACGAACACTGAAGCTTTCTTT,CASSLNTVTNTEAFF,TRBV5-1,NA,TRBJ1-1,NA
TGTGCCAGCAGTGAATGGTCTAGCGGGGTGGAGACCCAGTACTTC,CASSEWSSGVETQYF,TRBV25-1,TRBD2,TRBJ2-5,NA
TGTGCCAGCAGTTACCTCCAGAGGGGCACAGATACGCAGTATTTT,CASSYLQRGTDTQYF,TRBV6-2/TRBV6-3,NA,TRBJ2-3,NA
TGTGCCAGCAGTTTATCCGGGACAGTGAACACCGGGGAGCTGTTTTTT,CASSLSGTVNTGELFF,TRBV6-5,TRBD1,TRBJ2-2,NA
TGTGCCAGCAGCTTAAAGGGGAAAGATCAGCCCCAGCATTTT,CASSLKGKDQPQHF,TRBV7-2,NA,TRBJ1-5,NA
TGCGCCAGCAGCCAGGGACACAGGGAGAATGGCTACACCTTC,CASSQGHRENGYTF,TRBV5-1,NA,TRBJ1-2,NA
TGTGCCAGCAGCTTAGGGGGGCTTGCGGAGACCCAGTACTTC,CASSLGGLAETQYF,TRBV5-6,NA,TRBJ2-5,NA